This T cell receptor (beta chain) comes out of a study of pediatric ulcerative colitis. Turning to the study itself: Several patients showed pancolitis and two showed left-sided colitis.

Overall study findings and caveats: All ulcerative colitis patients, but no controls, carried a couple of rectal clonotypes. Rectal pinch biopsies may have included blood-derived T cells, especially in patients with overt colitis. Repertoires came from total lymphocyte DNA, so rare subsets like regulatory T cells may be missed.

V shed 3 bases and J shed 6 bases, with 17 bases lying between them. Germline CDR1 SGHAT, CDR2 FQDESV (reference sequence). This CDR3 comprises 15 residues. The rectum was sampled with one to two pinch biopsies at colonoscopy. The method was immunoSEQ multiplex PCR; TCRdb's version includes in-frame clones alone and lacks a portion of them. The table shows around 36,000 clones, with 81% occurring only once. Concerning this clone itself: What it recognizes is unknown.

This chain joins TRBV11-1 and TRBJ2-5; possible D gene TRBD2, 5 bases. This clonotype was sampled from a boy aged 10-17 years with mild ulcerative colitis. The sample consisted of gut tissue. CDR3 sequence (DNA): TGTGCCAGCAGCTTCACTAGGCAGAAATCGCAGACCCAGTACTTC. Translating gives CASSFTRQKSQTQYF.